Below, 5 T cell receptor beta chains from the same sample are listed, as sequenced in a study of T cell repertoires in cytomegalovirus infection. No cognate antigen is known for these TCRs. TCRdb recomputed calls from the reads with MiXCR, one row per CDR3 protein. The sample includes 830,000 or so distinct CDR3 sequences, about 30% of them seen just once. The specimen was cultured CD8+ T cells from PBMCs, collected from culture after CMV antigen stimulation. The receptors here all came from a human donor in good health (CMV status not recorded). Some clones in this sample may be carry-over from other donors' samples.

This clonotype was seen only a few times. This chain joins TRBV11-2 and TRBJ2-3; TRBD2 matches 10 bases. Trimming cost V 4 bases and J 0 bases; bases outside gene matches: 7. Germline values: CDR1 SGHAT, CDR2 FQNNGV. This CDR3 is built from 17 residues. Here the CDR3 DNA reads TGTGCCAGCAGCTCGGATATACTAGCGGGAAGCACAGATACGCAGTATTTT. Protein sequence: CASSSDILAGSTDTQYF.

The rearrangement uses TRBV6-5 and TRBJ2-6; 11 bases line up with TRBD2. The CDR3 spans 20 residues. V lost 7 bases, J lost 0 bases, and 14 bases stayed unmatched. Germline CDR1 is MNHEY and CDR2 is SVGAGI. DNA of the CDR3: TGTGCCAGCACCCGTCTAGCGGGGGGACTTCCGAGCTCTGGGGCCAACGTCCTGACTTTC. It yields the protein CASTRLAGGLPSSGANVLTF.

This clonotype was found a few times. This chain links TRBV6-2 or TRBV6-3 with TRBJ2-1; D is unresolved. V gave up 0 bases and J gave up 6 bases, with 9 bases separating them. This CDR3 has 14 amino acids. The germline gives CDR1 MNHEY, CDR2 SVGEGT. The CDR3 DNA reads TGTGCCAGCAGTTACTCAGGCAGGCCCAATGAGCAGTTCTTC. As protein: CASSYSGRPNEQFF.

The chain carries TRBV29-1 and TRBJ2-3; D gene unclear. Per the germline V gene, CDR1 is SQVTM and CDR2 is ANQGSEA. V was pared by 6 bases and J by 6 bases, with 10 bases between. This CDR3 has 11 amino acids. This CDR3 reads CSVLVADTQYF. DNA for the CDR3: TGCAGCGTCCTTGTCGCCGATACGCAGTATTTT.

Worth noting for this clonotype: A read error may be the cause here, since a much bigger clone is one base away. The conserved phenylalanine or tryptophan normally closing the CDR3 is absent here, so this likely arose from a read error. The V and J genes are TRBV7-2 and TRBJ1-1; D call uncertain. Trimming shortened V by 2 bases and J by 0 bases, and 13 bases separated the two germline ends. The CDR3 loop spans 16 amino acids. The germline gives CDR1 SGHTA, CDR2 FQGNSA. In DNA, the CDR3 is TGTGCCAGCAGCTTAATGGATGCGGCCCTGAACACTGAAGCTTTCTCT. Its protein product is CASSLMDAALNTEAFS.